A selection of T cell receptor beta chains follows, all from one sample in a study of identical twins. MiXCR, applied by TCRdb to the 5' RACE reads, yields one record per CDR3 protein. The sample shows about 240,000 distinct CDR3 sequences, 6% to 8.5% of them seen only once. The data were also submitted as part of a second study, on yellow fever vaccine responses in identical twins.

Sample: CD8+ T cells sorted from blood. The receptors here all came from a woman in her late teens or twenties in good health. CDR3s include the opening cysteine and the closing phenylalanine or tryptophan. Fields, in order: J gene, clone size, D gene, V gene, CDR3 DNA, CDR3 protein. The D gene is left open where the match is weak. The size field is filled for only some rows; it gives once, few, many or a size class.

>TRBJ2-2|NA|NA|TRBV6-1
TGTGCCAGCAGTGAATACGCTCAGACCGGGGAGCTGTTTTTT
CASSEYAQTGELFF
>TRBJ2-1|many|TRBD2|TRBV14
TGTGCCAGCAGCCAAGATCACACTAGCGGGAGGTCTAGCGAGCAGTTCTTC
CASSQDHTSGRSSEQFF
>TRBJ2-5|many|TRBD2|TRBV9
TGTGCCAGCAGCGTCGGGGGGGAAGAGACCCAGTACTTC
CASSVGGEETQYF
>TRBJ2-1|many|TRBD1|TRBV5-4
TGTGCCAGCAGCTTAGTCCGGACAGGGGGATACAATGAGCAGTTCTTC
CASSLVRTGGYNEQFF
>TRBJ2-2|many|TRBD2|TRBV6-1
TGTGCCAGCAGTGCCCGCGGGACTAGCGGCACCGGGGAGCTGTTTTTT
CASSARGTSGTGELFF
>TRBJ2-5|many|NA|TRBV12-3/TRBV12-4
TGTGCCAGCAGTATACTGGGACCCCCGACGGCCCAGTACTTC
CASSILGPPTAQYF
>TRBJ2-1|few|NA|TRBV7-3
TGTGCCAGCAGCTTAACGGCGGGTAGTTGGATGGTTGAGCAGTTCTTC
CASSLTAGSWMVEQFF
>TRBJ2-7|few|NA|TRBV5-4
TGTGCCAGCAGCTCGGCTAGGCTAAACGAGCAGTACTTC
CASSSARLNEQYF
>TRBJ1-5|NA|NA|TRBV7-9
TGTGCCAGCAGCTTCGATAGCAATCAGCTCCAGCATTTT
CASSFDSNQLQHF
>TRBJ1-1|many|NA|TRBV18
TGTGCCAGCTCAAACGACAGGAACACTGAAGCTTTCTTT
CASSNDRNTEAFF
>TRBJ2-1|many|NA|TRBV12-3/TRBV12-4
TGTGCCAGCAGTTTATCCCCCCGGGATGAGCAGTTCTTC
CASSLSPRDEQFF
>TRBJ2-1|few|TRBD2|TRBV20-1
TGCAGTGTTTGGGGGTCCGGGACTAGGGGGGATGAGCAGTTCTTC
CSVWGSGTRGDEQFF
>TRBJ1-2|many|TRBD1|TRBV4-1
TGCGCCAGCAGCGGACAGGGGGCAGGCGGCTACACCTTC
CASSGQGAGGYTF
>TRBJ2-7|few|NA|TRBV7-6
TGTGCCAGCAGCTTATTCGAGGCGGAATTCTCCTACGAGCAGTACTTC
CASSLFEAEFSYEQYF
>TRBJ2-3|few|NA|TRBV7-2
TGTGCCAGCAGCTTAGCCCCGGGACTTAGCACAGATACGCAGTATTTT
CASSLAPGLSTDTQYF
>TRBJ1-1|many|NA|TRBV9
TGTGCCAGCAGCGTAGATCCCGGGGCCAACACTGAAGCTTTCTTT
CASSVDPGANTEAFF
>TRBJ1-1|few|TRBD1|TRBV12-3/TRBV12-4
TGTGCCAGCAGTTCGACAGGGGGCGGGGGTACTGAAGCTTTCTTT
CASSSTGGGGTEAFF
>TRBJ1-1|NA|NA|TRBV19
TGTGCCAGTACATGGGGTTGGACTGAAGCTTTCTTT
CASTWGWTEAFF
>TRBJ2-7|many|NA|TRBV14
TGTGCCAGCAGCCAAGCAAGCTACGAGCAGTACTTC
CASSQASYEQYF
>TRBJ2-3|many|NA|TRBV12-3/TRBV12-4
TGTGCCAGCAGCACAGGAGGAGATACGCAGTATTTT
CASSTGGDTQYF
>TRBJ2-5|many|TRBD1|TRBV15
TGTGCCACCAGCAGACAGGGGGCTGAGATAGAGACCCAGTACTTC
CATSRQGAEIETQYF
>TRBJ2-5|few|TRBD1|TRBV6-1
TGTGCCAGCAGTCAAACAGGGGGCTGGGAGACCCAGTACTTC
CASSQTGGWETQYF
>TRBJ1-1|few|NA|TRBV7-9
TGTGCCAGCAGCTTAGGTCCCACAACTGAAGCTTTCTTT
CASSLGPTTEAFF
>TRBJ2-3|NA|NA|TRBV6-1
TGTGCCAGCACCCTAGGGGGGATTACAGATACGCAGTATTTT
CASTLGGITDTQYF
>TRBJ1-1|NA|NA|TRBV9
TGTGCCAGCAGCGTATGGGCTGGGGAAACTGAAGCTTTCTTT
CASSVWAGETEAFF
>TRBJ1-2|few|TRBD1|TRBV7-9
TGTGCCAGCAGCGGAGGACAGGGGGACTATGGCTACACCTTC
CASSGGQGDYGYTF
>TRBJ2-5|few|NA|TRBV4-1
TGCGCCAGCAGCCAACTACCCCGGGAAAAGCTAGAGACCCAGTACTTC
CASSQLPREKLETQYF
>TRBJ2-1|many|NA|TRBV9
TGTGCCAGCAGCGTACAAGGTCCCTTTGGTACGTTCTTC
CASSVQGPFGTFF
>TRBJ1-2|many|TRBD1|TRBV6-2/TRBV6-3
TGTGCCAGCAGTACCCCCCGGACAGGGGGCGCGTTCGAGTATGGCTACACCTTC
CASSTPRTGGAFEYGYTF
>TRBJ2-7|NA|NA|TRBV7-2
TGTGCCAGCAGCTTAGATGATAGCAGGGCCAGGGAGCAGTACTTC
CASSLDDSRAREQYF
>TRBJ2-2|NA|TRBD2|TRBV7-7
TGTGCCAGCAGCCCCGCCTACAGCGGGGGGGTTCTCGGCACCGGGGAGCTGTTTTTT
CASSPAYSGGVLGTGELFF
>TRBJ2-2|few|TRBD1|TRBV7-9
TGTGCCAGCAGCTCCCTGGGACAGGGACTTGCCGGGGAGCTGTTTTTT
CASSSLGQGLAGELFF
>TRBJ1-5|few|NA|TRBV28
TGTGCCAGCAATTGGAGGGTGACAGATCAGCCCCAGCATTTT
CASNWRVTDQPQHF
>TRBJ2-7|few|TRBD2|TRBV5-5
TGTGCCAGCAGCTCGACCCTTAGCGGCGGGGGGCAGTACTTC
CASSSTLSGGGQYF
>TRBJ2-7|few|TRBD2|TRBV6-2/TRBV6-3
TGTGCCAGCAGTTACTCGAGGGAAGCGGGAGCCTACGAGCAGTACTTC
CASSYSREAGAYEQYF
>TRBJ2-3|few|NA|TRBV5-1
TGCGCCAGCCGAACCCCAGGGACGGATACGCAGTATTTT
CASRTPGTDTQYF
>TRBJ2-4|few|TRBD1|TRBV19
TGTGCCAGTAGTATCTGGGACAGGGAGGGTGCCAAAAACATTCAGTACTTC
CASSIWDREGAKNIQYF
>TRBJ2-2|NA|NA|TRBV7-6
TGTGCCAGCAGCTTAGTCCCAGCCCCCGGGACTAACACCGGGGAGCTGTTTTTT
CASSLVPAPGTNTGELFF
>TRBJ1-2|few|TRBD1|TRBV4-1
TGCGCCAGCAGCCTTAACGGACAGGGAAACTATGGCTACACCTTC
CASSLNGQGNYGYTF
>TRBJ2-2|many|NA|TRBV9
TGTGCCAGCAGCCCGACGAACACCGGGGAGCTGTTTTTT
CASSPTNTGELFF